This T cell receptor (beta chain) was captured in a study of blood T cell repertoires in COVID-19. Sequencing was performed with immunoSEQ multiplex PCR; in TCRdb, only in-frame clones are kept and a portion is missing. The sample has around 150,000 clones, more than 75% seen once. Trimming removed 6 bases at V and 0 bases at J, with 17 bases between. The CDR3 consists of 16 residues. Per the germline V gene, CDR1 is LNHDA and CDR2 is SQIVND (reference sequence). Adults between about 18 and 89 years of age took part from about 24 US areas. The chain links TRBV19 to TRBJ1-1, with D tentatively TRBD1 (5 bases). The sequence came from a man between 35 and 55 years old who had recovered from COVID-19. The specimen was PBMCs or T cells enriched from blood (not recorded which). This CDR3 is CASSPAGRQMNTEAFF. The CDR3 nucleotides read TGTGCCAGTAGCCCCGCGGGGCGACAGATGAACACTGAAGCTTTCTTT.